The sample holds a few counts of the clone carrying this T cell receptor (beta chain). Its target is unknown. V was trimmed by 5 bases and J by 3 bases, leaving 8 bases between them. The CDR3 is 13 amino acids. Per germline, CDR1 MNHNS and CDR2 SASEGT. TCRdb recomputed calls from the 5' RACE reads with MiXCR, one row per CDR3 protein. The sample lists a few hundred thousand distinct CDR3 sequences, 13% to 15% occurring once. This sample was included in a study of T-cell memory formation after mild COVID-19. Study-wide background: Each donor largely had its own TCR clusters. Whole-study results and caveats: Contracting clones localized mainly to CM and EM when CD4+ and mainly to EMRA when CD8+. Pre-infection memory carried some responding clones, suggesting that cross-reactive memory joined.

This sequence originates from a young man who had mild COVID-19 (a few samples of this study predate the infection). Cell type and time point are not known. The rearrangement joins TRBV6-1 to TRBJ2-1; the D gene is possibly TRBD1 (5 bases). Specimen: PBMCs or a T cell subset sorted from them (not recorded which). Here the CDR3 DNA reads TGTGCCAGCAGTACGGACAACTACAATGAGCAGTTCTTC. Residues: CASSTDNYNEQFF.